These T cell receptor beta chains were read from a single sample in a study of cytomegalovirus exposure and HLA in healthy donors. Sequenced by immunoSEQ multiplex PCR; TCRdb stores in-frame clones only, minus some. The sample consists of a few hundred thousand clones, around 88% of them appearing once. Specimen: PBMCs. Receptors originate from a woman between 18 and 30 years old in good health and CMV-seronegative. CDR3s include the opening cysteine and the closing phenylalanine or tryptophan. Fields, in order: J gene, D gene, clone size, V gene, CDR3 protein, CDR3 DNA. A D gene is named only where the DNA matches it firmly. A row's size may be missing; if present it is once, few, many or a size class.

TRBJ1-1,.,.,TRBV5-6,CASSMTPNTEAFF,TGTGCCAGCAGCATGACACCGAACACTGAAGCTTTCTTT
TRBJ2-1,TRBD2,.,TRBV20-1,CSAKSLGLAFF,TGCAGTGCTAAGTCCTTGGGACTAGCCTTCTTC
TRBJ2-1,TRBD2,once,TRBV2,CASSRLAGGLLFF,TGTGCCAGCAGTCGGCTAGCGGGAGGGCTTCTGTTCTTC
TRBJ2-2,TRBD2,.,TRBV5-4,CASSFAGEWSGELFF,TGTGCCAGCAGCTTTGCGGGAGAATGGTCCGGGGAGCTGTTTTTT
TRBJ2-3,TRBD2,.,TRBV2,CASSEVSGRAVHSTDTQYF,TGTGCCAGCAGTGAAGTTAGCGGGAGGGCCGTGCATAGCACAGATACGCAGTATTTT
TRBJ2-7,TRBD1,few,TRBV11-3,CASSLETGKSYEQYF,TGTGCCAGCAGCTTAGAGACAGGGAAATCCTACGAGCAGTACTTC
TRBJ2-5,.,.,TRBV27,CASSLSHELQETQYF,TGTGCCAGCAGTTTATCTCATGAGCTCCAAGAGACCCAGTACTTC
TRBJ2-7,.,.,TRBV4-3,CASSDRPNSYEQYF,TGCGCCAGCAGCGACAGGCCCAACTCCTACGAGCAGTACTTC
TRBJ2-3,.,.,TRBV19,CASRYRGTDTQYF,TGTGCCAGTAGGTACAGGGGCACAGATACGCAGTATTTT
TRBJ2-7,.,.,TRBV7-9,CASSLNASSYEQYF,TGTGCCAGCAGCTTAAATGCCAGCTCCTACGAGCAGTACTTC
TRBJ2-2,.,.,TRBV9,CASSPDIPGELFF,TGTGCCAGCAGCCCCGACATTCCCGGGGAGCTGTTTTTT
TRBJ2-7,TRBD2,.,TRBV5-4,CASSSGLAGTEQYF,TGTGCCAGCAGTTCGGGACTAGCGGGGACCGAGCAGTACTTC
TRBJ1-1,.,.,TRBV9,CASSVGGGGTEAFF,TGTGCCAGCAGCGTAGGGGGAGGAGGGACTGAAGCTTTCTTT
TRBJ2-1,TRBD2,.,TRBV4-2,CASSQGILAEIYNEQFF,TGTGCCAGCAGCCAAGGAATTCTAGCGGAAATATACAATGAGCAGTTCTTC
TRBJ2-7,TRBD1,once,TRBV18,CASSNSPGQGTYEQYF,TGTGCCAGCTCCAACTCACCGGGACAGGGAACCTACGAGCAGTACTTC
TRBJ2-7,.,.,TRBV7-8,CASSLARDVSHEQYF,TGTGCCAGCAGCTTAGCGCGGGACGTATCCCACGAGCAGTACTTC
TRBJ1-3,.,.,TRBV5-1,CASSERPGGSEGNTIYF,TGCGCCAGCAGCGAACGTCCTGGCGGATCTGAGGGAAACACCATATATTTT
TRBJ1-2,.,.,TRBV28,CASTRQEEDYGYTF,TGTGCCAGCACCAGACAGGAGGAGGACTATGGCTACACCTTC
TRBJ2-1,.,once,TRBV6-4,CASSVGPRANEQFF,TGTGCCAGCAGTGTCGGGCCCAGGGCCAATGAGCAGTTCTTC
TRBJ1-4,.,.,TRBV5-1,CASSLAGRVSEKLFF,TGCGCCAGCAGCTTGGCTGGCAGGGTAAGCGAAAAACTGTTTTTT
TRBJ1-2,.,.,TRBV7-9,CASSRDTNYGYTF,TGTGCCAGCAGCCGGGACACGAACTATGGCTACACCTTC
TRBJ2-7,TRBD2,.,TRBV2,CASSQGLAGMYEQYF,TGTGCCAGCAGCCAGGGACTAGCGGGAATGTACGAGCAGTACTTC